These 2 T cell receptor beta chains share one sample of origin, sequenced in a study of blood T cell repertoires in COVID-19. Sequencing used immunoSEQ multiplex PCR; TCRdb keeps in-frame clones, though not all of them. The table records about 150,000 clones, about four fifths of them present only once. Sequencing was done on a sample of peripheral blood. The source is a woman aged 55-69 years with acute or convalescent COVID-19.

The V gene is TRBV18, the J gene TRBJ1-4; D is ambiguous. V was shortened by 3 bases and J by 7 bases, with 15 bases between the two germline ends. CDR1 and CDR2 from the germline V gene are KGHSH and LQKENI. The CDR3 runs 15 residues. The CDR3 DNA reads as TGTGCCAGCTCACCCCCTTCCTCCCGGGGTGAAAAACTGTTTTTT. Translation gives CASSPPSSRGEKLFF.

This chain links TRBV6-5 with TRBJ1-3, with a tentative D call TRBD1 (6 bases). The germline V and J ends were trimmed by 6 bases and 0 bases, with 9 bases remaining between them. The length of the CDR3 is 14 residues. Germline V gene sequence: CDR1 MNHEY, CDR2 SVGAGI. The CDR3 loop reads CASRQGHSGNTIYF. In DNA form, the CDR3 reads TGTGCCAGCAGACAGGGTCACTCTGGAAACACCATATATTTT.